Sequencing of this T cell receptor (beta chain) was carried out in a study of T-cell memory formation after mild COVID-19. As for the study in general: TCR clusters mostly belonged to single donors.

Regarding the study as a whole: CD8+ contracting clones occupied EMRA, while CD4+ ones occupied mainly CM and EM.

UMIs and sample barcodes were carried by the TCR alpha and TCR beta cDNA libraries that 5'RACE produced using constant-segment primers. TCRdb re-derived calls from the 5' RACE reads in MiXCR, one entry per CDR3 protein. The top ten hold roughly a fifth of the sample, which has more than 300,000 distinct CDR3 sequences, approximately 15% seen once. Germline assignment: CDR1 MDHEN and CDR2 SYDVKM. The CDR3 is 16 amino acids. Trimming cost V 5 bases and J 1 base, with 14 bases left between them. This clonotype has at least ten counts. Antigen unknown. V and J are TRBV28 and TRBJ2-2; a weak D match, TRBD2 (5 bases). Specimen: PBMCs or a T cell subset sorted from them (not recorded which). This sequence was found in a man aged 18 to 29 who had mild COVID-19 (a few samples of this study predate the infection). Cell type and time point are not known. The CDR3 here is CASSPTSGVNTGELFF. DNA for the CDR3: TGTGCCAGCAGTCCCACCTCCGGGGTGAACACCGGGGAGCTGTTTTTT. Full variable domain (outside the CDR3, taken from reference TRBV28 and TRBJ2-2): DVKVTQSSRYLVKRTGEKVFLECVQDMDHENMFWYRQDPGLGLRLIYFSYDVKMKEKGDIPEGYSVSREKKERFSLILESASTNQTSMYLCASSPTSGVNTGELFFGEGSRLTVL.